This entry features one T cell receptor (beta chain) sequence. Using unique molecular identifiers, the investigators prepared the TCRbeta library. From the PCR reads, TCRdb called clonotypes with MiXCR, one entry per CDR3 protein. The sample shows some 340,000 distinct CDR3 sequences, about a tenth of them seen only once. This entry belongs to a study of T-cell reconstitution after alpha-beta-depleted transplantation in children. The sequence came from a human donor who donated a stem cell graft to a child with acute lymphoblastic leukemia. This specimen was PBMCs from the stem cell graft donor, taken from the stem cell graft.

CDR3: CASSEMFSGTGELFF. The CDR3 region has the DNA TGTGCCAGCAGTGAGATGTTTTCGGGGACCGGGGAGCTGTTTTTT. The chain uses TRBV6-1 and TRBJ2-2, with a possible D match to TRBD2 (5 bases). Trimming left V 3 bases short and J 5 bases short, with 13 bases between. Germline V CDR1 and CDR2: MNHNS, SASEGT. The CDR3 loop spans 15 amino acids.